Following are 18 T cell receptor beta chains from one sample sequenced in a study of T cell responses to AZD1222 COVID-19 vaccine. The repertoire was sequenced with immunoSEQ multiplex PCR; TCRdb's copy has only in-frame clones and lacks some. This sample has over 120,000 clones, with nearly 95% found just once. The sequencing used peripheral blood, collected on day 0 of AZD1222 vaccination. These receptors came from an adult in good health.

This chain uses TRBV5-1 with TRBJ1-1; 7 bases are shared with TRBD1. The CDR3 runs 16 residues. V was pared by 6 bases and J by 0 bases, with 11 bases of the junction left unmatched. Germline loops: CDR1 SGHRS, CDR2 YFSETQ. The DNA of the CDR3 is TGCGCCAGCACTGACCGGGACAGAAACATGAACACTGAAGCTTTCTTT. This codes for CASTDRDRNMNTEAFF.

The genes are TRBV3-1 (or the pseudogene TRBV3-2) and TRBJ2-7; unclear D gene. This CDR3 has 16 amino acids. Between the trimmed V and J ends, which lost 1 base and 0 bases, there was a span of 13 bases. Germline CDR1 LGHDT, CDR2 YNNKEL (reference sequence). The CDR3 coding sequence is TGTGCCAGCAGCCAAGGGAGCTGGGAAAGCTCCTACGAGCAGTACTTC. Translation gives CASSQGSWESSYEQYF.

This sequence joins TRBV9 and TRBJ1-1; D is undetermined. Per the germline V gene, CDR1 is SGDLS and CDR2 is YYNGEE. Trimming shortened V by 0 bases and J by 0 bases, and 6 bases separated the two germline ends. The CDR3 extends over 14 amino acids. This CDR3 reads CASSVGQMNTEAFF. The CDR3 DNA is TGTGCCAGCAGCGTAGGTCAAATGAACACTGAAGCTTTCTTT.

CDR3 in amino acids: CSVEVDRGMNTEAFF. CDR3 DNA sequence: TGCAGCGTTGAGGTGGACAGGGGGATGAACACTGAAGCTTTCTTT. V gene TRBV29-1 combines with J gene TRBJ1-1; TRBD1 matches 10 bases. Germline V gives CDR1 SQVTM, CDR2 ANQGSEA. J lost 0 bases, V lost 3 bases, and 4 bases had no gene match. The CDR3 loop spans 15 amino acids.

This clone was detected only once. The chain employs TRBV30 and TRBJ1-4, with unresolved D. The V end was cut by 0 bases, the J end by 4 bases, with 9 bases between. The CDR3 is 14 residues long. Germline CDR1 reads GTSNPN; CDR2 reads SVGIG (reference sequence). The CDR3 DNA sequence: TGTGCCTGGAGTGTCGACGGGCTTAATGAAAAACTGTTTTTT. Translating it yields CAWSVDGLNEKLFF.

V usage is TRBV29-1 and J usage is TRBJ2-1, with a tentative D call TRBD2 (6 bases). V lost 4 bases to trimming and J lost 10 bases, with 23 bases between them. This CDR3 has 15 residues. Germline V CDR1 and CDR2: SQVTM, ANQGSEA. The CDR3 spells CSVVGLGGPSGEQFF. The CDR3 DNA sequence: TGCAGCGTTGTAGGGTTGGGGGGACCTTCTGGCGAGCAGTTCTTC.

The J gene is TRBJ2-3, the V gene TRBV29-1; D is ambiguous. The germline CDR1 and CDR2 sequences are SQVTM and ANQGSEA. The length of the CDR3 is 14 residues. The V and J ends lost 7 bases and 0 bases respectively, with 14 bases between them. CDR3 in DNA: TGCAGCGATCGGGCGGAGACTAGCACAGATACGCAGTATTTT. It translates to CSDRAETSTDTQYF.

The count of this clone is one. The chain employs TRBV29-1 and TRBJ1-2; 7 bases are a match to TRBD1. Per germline, CDR1 SQVTM and CDR2 ANQGSEA. Trimming removed 7 bases from V and 1 base from J; junction bases left unmatched: 3. The CDR3 consists of 12 residues. The CDR3 loop is CSARQGNYGYTF. The CDR3 DNA is TGCAGCGCCCGACAGGGTAACTATGGCTACACCTTC.

This clone was found a few times. The chain employs TRBV5-4 and TRBJ2-5, with 8 bases fitting TRBD1. The CDR3 is 15 amino acids. Per the germline V gene, CDR1 is SGHNT and CDR2 is YYREEE (reference sequence). Trimming removed 2 bases from V and 5 bases from J; junction bases left unmatched: 8. The CDR3 loop is CASSFRQGAGETQYF. In DNA form, the CDR3 reads TGTGCCAGCAGCTTTCGGCAGGGGGCAGGGGAGACCCAGTACTTC.

J is TRBJ1-1 and V is TRBV4-1, with 8 bases matching TRBD1. The CDR3 spans 16 residues. Trimming removed 4 bases from V and 2 bases from J; junction bases left unmatched: 9. CDR1 is MGHRA and CDR2 is YSYEKL in the germline V gene. CDR3 sequence: CASSPYEQGGNTEAFF. The CDR3 region has the DNA TGCGCCAGCAGCCCTTACGAACAGGGGGGTAACACTGAAGCTTTCTTT.

The V call is TRBV10-1, the J call TRBJ2-5, with D tentatively TRBD2 (6 bases). The CDR3 is 14 amino acids. The V end was cut by 5 bases, the J end by 4 bases, with 14 bases between. Germline V lookup: CDR1 WNHNN, CDR2 SYGVQD (reference sequence). CDR3 nucleotide sequence: TGCGCCAGCAGTACATCGACGGGGGTAGAGACCCAGTACTTC. Translated, it gives CASSTSTGVETQYF.

The chain links TRBV18 to TRBJ1-3; D is perhaps TRBD1 (6 bases). The CDR3 is made up of 15 amino acids. In germline, CDR1 is KGHSH, CDR2 LQKENI. With 3 bases removed from V and 3 bases from J, the gap between germline ends came to 12 bases. DNA of the CDR3: TGTGCCAGCTCACCCTACAGGGATTATGGAAACACCATATATTTT. Protein product: CASSPYRDYGNTIYF.

The chain recombines TRBV7-6 with TRBJ2-7; tentative D call: TRBD1 (6 bases). Germline assignment: CDR1 SGHVS and CDR2 FNYEAQ. Trimming removed 7 bases from V and 0 bases from J, with 19 bases in between. CDR3 length equals 16 residues. CDR3 in DNA: TGTGCCAGCATCATCCGGGACAATTGTATCTCCTACGAGCAGTACTTC. This translates into CASIIRDNCISYEQYF.

V and J are TRBV30 and TRBJ2-2, with D perhaps TRBD1 (6 bases). Germline V lookup: CDR1 GTSNPN, CDR2 SVGIG (reference sequence). The CDR3 length is 13 residues. The ends were cut back, 7 bases at V and 1 base at J, with 10 bases in the middle. CDR3 loop: CASTGWNTGELFF. CDR3 DNA sequence: TGTGCCTCCACAGGGTGGAACACCGGGGAGCTGTTTTTT.

The chain links TRBV27 to TRBJ2-7; 9 nucleotides line up with TRBD1. This CDR3 is 15 amino acids long. CDR1 is MNHEY, CDR2 SMNVEV, per germline (reference sequence). V shed 5 bases, J shed 4 bases, and the junction held 9 bases outside the gene matches. The CDR3 protein is CASSPRTGVRYEQYF. The CDR3 DNA sequence: TGTGCCAGCAGTCCCCGGACAGGGGTAAGGTACGAGCAGTACTTC.

This clone was recorded once. The chain recombines TRBV2 with TRBJ1-3; possibly TRBD1 for D (5 bases). CDR1 SNHLY and CDR2 FYNNEI come from the germline V gene. The CDR3 is made up of 14 amino acids. Trimming cost V 9 bases and J 0 bases, with 12 bases left between them. CDR3 sequence: CASWGGISGNTIYF. Here the CDR3 DNA reads TGTGCCAGTTGGGGGGGGATCTCTGGAAACACCATATATTTT.

The chain couples TRBV12-5 to TRBJ1-5; the D gene is possibly TRBD1 (5 bases). Germline CDR1 LGHNT, CDR2 FRNRAP. The CDR3 length is 15 residues. V shed 1 base and J shed 7 bases, with 14 bases lying between them. The CDR3 region is CASGLATVGEQPQHF. The CDR3 DNA reads TGTGCTAGTGGTTTGGCGACAGTGGGGGAACAGCCCCAGCATTTT.

With regard to this clone: Other DNA sequences from this sample encode an identical CDR3 as well. The chain combines TRBV20-1 with TRBJ2-7; D gene uncertain. Germline loops: CDR1 DFQATT, CDR2 SNEGSKA (reference sequence). V lost 6 bases and J 0 bases, leaving 6 bases between the germline ends. The CDR3 consists of 11 residues. The CDR3 sequence: CSARSSYEQYF. CDR3 bases: TGCAGTGCGAGGAGCTCCTACGAGCAGTACTTC.